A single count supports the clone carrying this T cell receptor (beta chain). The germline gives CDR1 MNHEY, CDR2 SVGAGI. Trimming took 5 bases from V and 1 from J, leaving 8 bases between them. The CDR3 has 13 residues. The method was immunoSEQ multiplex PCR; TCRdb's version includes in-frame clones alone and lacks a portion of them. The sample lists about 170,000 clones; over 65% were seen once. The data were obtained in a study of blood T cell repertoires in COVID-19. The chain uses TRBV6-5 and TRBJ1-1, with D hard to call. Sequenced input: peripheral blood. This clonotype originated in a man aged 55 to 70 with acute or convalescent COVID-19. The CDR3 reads CASSTNRNTEAFF. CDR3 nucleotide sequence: TGTGCCAGCAGTACTAATCGGAACACTGAAGCTTTCTTT.